Sequencing of this T cell receptor beta chain was carried out in a study of T cell responses to AZD1222 COVID-19 vaccine (dated by TCRdb to the early 2020s). Regarding the research as a whole: AZD1222 recipients given second doses at about 4 weeks or at about 12 weeks were pooled, since spike-specific TCR depth and breadth were not found to differ between the two schedules. A total of 233 trial participants underwent TCR sequencing, of whom approximately 200 had received two doses of AZD1222 and some 26 had received two doses of the MenACWY control vaccine. Trial participants were enrolled by age into 18-55, 56-69 and 70-plus year subgroups, with approximately 150, 30 and 60 TCR-sequenced participants respectively. Broader findings and caveats from the paper: The 56-69-year group was small, and its depth increase did not reach significance, likely because of low power. Participants were mostly white British and included more females than males, and it was suggested by the authors that clonal diversity may have been underestimated. Because no samples from the day 14 peak response were available, repertoires could be characterized only after the peak T cell response. A significant rise in spike-specific TCR breadth and depth was observed after two AZD1222 doses relative to day 0 and relative to MenACWY recipients. CD4 TCRs associated with the vaccine covered the entire spike protein, and the dominant responses were in regions 160-218 and 743-854. Reportedly, close to half of the unique spike-specific TCRs recognized epitopes lying outside the regions that are mutated in the B.1.351 and B.1.1.7 variants. Conclusions about previously exposed vaccinees were limited because only six AZD1222 recipients were SARS-CoV-2 seropositive at baseline.

A remark on this clone: Which antigen it targets is not known. Base qualities were left out, and no much larger clone turns up one base away.

The CDR3 regions of human TCRbeta chains were subjected to immunosequencing. The paper's data handling went like this. Repertoire TCRs were matched against a reference library of SARS-CoV-2-specific TCRs generated with the MIRA antigen-specificity platform. Breadth meant the fraction of unique TCRs that were SARS-CoV-2-associated, whereas depth meant the fraction of total T cells that were SARS-CoV-2-associated. Using the MIRA data, each spike-specific TCR was assigned both to the spike region to which the TCR was reactive and to a CD4 or CD8 class. Log10-transformed breadth and depth values were compared by one-way ANOVA with Sidak's multiple comparisons tests. TCRdb limited this immuneACCESS table to in-frame rearrangements with V and J called. A share of clones is missing; checked studies link under half to unresolved V genes, and the rest is unexplained. V, J and clone size derive from that table, while D and trimming were established from the DNA sequence. For this sample there are about 100,000 clones; 80% to 95% appear just once. Under 2% of the sample belongs to the ten largest clones.

Via the germline V gene, CDR1 is MDHEN and CDR2 SYDVKM. There are 16 amino acids in the CDR3, from cysteine to phenylalanine inclusive. Left in the record is the CDR3 DNA by itself, 48 bases read in frame from the first base. Trimming removed 0 bases from V and 2 bases from J; the gene matches leave 2 bases unexplained. The time point label, as the study defines it: baseline before first vaccination. Samples from vaccinated people were obtained from the UK trials COV001 and COV002, which included a single-blind randomized controlled phase 2/3 trial of AZD1222 (ChAdOx1 nCoV-19) in healthy adults. For TCRbeta chain sequencing, PBMC samples from trial participants were taken at day 0 and at day 28 after the second dose.

Recombination connected TRBV28 to TRBJ2-4, with 9 junctional bases fitting TRBD1. The receptor comes from an adult in good health. The input for sequencing was peripheral blood, taken on day 0 of AZD1222 vaccination. At the DNA level, the sequence is TGTGCCAGCAGTTTATGGACAGGGGGAACCAAAAACATTCAGTACTTC. Protein translation: CASSLWTGGTKNIQYF.